This T cell receptor (beta chain) was recorded in a study of shared clonotypes between healthy human individuals. Donors included only healthy HIV-negative adults lacking recent acute infections or vaccinations. Measured with immunoSEQ multiplex PCR; TCRdb has only the in-frame clones, and not every one. The sample carries over a million clones, about 84% recorded once. The CDR3 is 14 residues long. V shed 0 bases and J shed 4 bases, with 10 bases lying between them. Germline V lookup: CDR1 GTSNPN, CDR2 SVGIG (reference sequence). The sequence came from a man between 18 and 35 years old in good health. Some clones in this sample may be carry-over from other donors' samples. The sample comprised memory CD4+ T cells from PBMCs. Described subset: CD45RA-negative fraction. The chain carries TRBV30 and TRBJ1-5; unclear D gene. The CDR3 is CAWSVGGINQPQHF. The CDR3, as DNA: TGTGCCTGGAGTGTGGGCGGAATTAATCAGCCCCAGCATTTT.